This paragraph reports one T cell receptor beta chain. No cognate antigen has been identified for it. No base quality information exists; no much larger clone differs at one position. The entry originates in a study of blood T cell repertoires in COVID-19 (dated by TCRdb to the early 2020s). Regarding the study in general: Samples from collaborators originated in the United States, Italy and Spain and spanned both the acute and convalescent phases of COVID-19. The repertoires were released in a freely available public database intended as a resource for research on the immune response to SARS-CoV-2. Subjects who had been exposed to COVID-19, were actively infected with it, or had recovered from it provided the deeply sampled blood TCRbeta repertoires that made up the dataset. Where HLA class I and class II types were available, the types were taken from metadata supplied by the sample provider, not from assay-based typing. The samples were drawn from two sources: the first 160 participants of the ongoing ImmuneRACE study, and 1,000 to 1,500 subjects contributed by 6 global collaborators. A de-identified subject ID, COVID-19 status, age in years and sex were almost always included in the sample metadata. The material from the prospective study consisted of cDNA or gDNA derived from T cells, B-cell-depleted T cells, or PBMCs.

Overall study results and their limits: Clinical and demographic metadata were provided uncurated, with the amount varying by source and participant.

The junction shows trimming of 5 bases on V and 4 bases on J, plus 15 bases between the germline ends. According to the germline V gene, CDR1 reads MGHDK and CDR2 reads SYGVNS. The CDR3 spans 15 residues, from the cysteine through the phenylalanine. Only the CDR3 part of the read is kept: 45 bases, read in frame from the first base. The collaborating institutions used their own protocols to collect whole blood in K2EDTA tubes. Collaborator samples were shipped for TCRbeta analysis as frozen whole blood, isolated PBMCs, or DNA extracted from either sample type. The immunoSEQ Assay, a bias-controlled multiplex PCR, was used to amplify TCRbeta CDR3 regions from genomic DNA. Under the source paper's analysis protocol: The number of nucleated cells in each sample was estimated from the amplification of reference gene primers within the assay. To quantify the absolute abundance of each unique TCRbeta CDR3 rearrangement, sequence reads were collapsed and filtered. For each sample, productive Simpson clonality was calculated as the square root of Simpson's diversity index over productive rearrangements. Here the immuneACCESS table is served through TCRdb, limited to in-frame sequences with V and J called. Missing clones are a known gap in these copies; in checked studies unresolved V genes cover under half, and the rest lacks a known reason. V and J calls and clone size are those listed in that table; D and trimming were worked out from the DNA. The sample table holds around 130,000 clones, of which under 85% were seen once. Around a tenth of the sample lies in the top ten.

The sequenced sample was peripheral blood. Recombination joined TRBV25-1 with TRBJ2-1; tentative D gene TRBD1, with 5 bases matching. The source of this sequence is a man aged 40-49 years with active or convalescent COVID-19. This receptor carries the CDR3 CASSIKGASYNEQFF. The DNA sequence is as follows: TGTGCCAGCAGTATCAAAGGGGCCTCGTACAATGAGCAGTTCTTC.